In its sample, the clone carrying this T cell receptor beta chain was seen once. V was clipped by 4 bases and J by 13 bases; unmatched bases: 3. CDR3 length: 11 residues. Germline-derived CDR1 and CDR2 are LNHDA and SQIVND (reference sequence). In the authors' workflow: Quantification of nucleated cells was approximated via reference gene primer amplification. Libraries were prepared by immunoSEQ multiplex PCR; TCRdb keeps only in-frame clonotypes and omits some of them. D and trimming were read from the DNA, whereas the V and J calls and clone size are those reported in that table. This table holds 80,000 to 100,000 clones, about four fifths found once. This sample was taken from a study of blood T cell repertoires in COVID-19. On the study more broadly: The samples span acute and convalescent COVID-19 from the United States, Italy and Spain. PBMCs, B-cell-depleted T cells, or T cells provided the cDNA or gDNA that made up the material.

The sequence came from a man in his 70s with acute or convalescent COVID-19. The sample was peripheral blood. This chain connects TRBV19 to TRBJ2-3; TRBD1 agrees at 9 bases. The CDR3 loop reads CASSTRTGEYF. The CDR3 nucleotides are TGTGCCAGTAGTACCCGGACAGGGGAGTATTTT.